What follows are 22 T cell receptor beta chains derived from one specimen sequenced in a study of tissue T cells after allogeneic stem cell transplantation. Method: immunoSEQ multiplex PCR; TCRdb's copy keeps in-frame clones and lacks some. The sample lists about 24,000 clones, around 70% seen once, with approximately 8% in the top ten. Source: tissue from the ileum, taken at autopsy. These receptors all come from a female donor over 55 with lung cancer.

This chain uses TRBV4-1 with TRBJ2-2, with TRBD2 matching over 7 bases. Losses at the gene ends were 8 bases for V and 4 bases for J; bases not matched to a gene: 10. Germline CDR1 is MGHRA and CDR2 is YSYEKL. This CDR3 is 15 amino acids long. The CDR3 spells CASSRGVAGTGELFF. The CDR3 region has the DNA TGCGCCAGCTCCCGAGGGGTAGCGGGCACCGGGGAGCTGTTTTTT.

The chain combines TRBV12-5 with TRBJ1-6; D gene unclear. The germline V gene encodes CDR1 LGHNT and CDR2 FRNRAP. Trimming left V 8 bases short and J 6 bases short, with 11 bases between. The CDR3 contains 13 residues. DNA of the CDR3: TGTGCTAGTTCAGCGCCACTTAATTCACCCCTCCACTTT. Translating gives CASSAPLNSPLHF.

On this clone itself: Germline is not matched at one junction end, which may reflect a read error. The CDR3: CACSGGQAGEQYF. The CDR3 nucleotides are TGTGCCTGTAGTGGGGGGCAGGCGGGCGAGCAGTACTTC. J is TRBJ2-7 and V is TRBV30, with D perhaps TRBD1 or TRBD2 (6 bases each). The V gene's germline CDR1 is GTSNPN and CDR2 SVGIG (reference sequence). The CDR3 is made up of 13 amino acids.

This clone was counted once. The V and J genes are TRBV7-6 and TRBJ1-2; 7 positions match TRBD1. In germline, CDR1 is SGHVS, CDR2 FNYEAQ. The CDR3 totals 15 residues. V dropped 5 bases and J dropped 0; count of bases not matched to a gene: 6. In DNA, the CDR3 is TGTGCCAGCAGCCCACGACAGGGCTCTAACTATGGCTACACCTTC. Its translation is CASSPRQGSNYGYTF.

The V and J genes are TRBV11-3 and TRBJ2-7, with TRBD2 identical over 8 bases. V dropped 4 bases and J dropped 0; count of bases not matched to a gene: 2. The CDR3 spans 14 residues. Per germline, CDR1 SGHNT and CDR2 YENEEA. The chain's CDR3 is CASSSGGNSYEQYF. In nucleotides, the CDR3 is TGTGCCAGCAGCTCGGGGGGGAACTCCTACGAGCAGTACTTC.

This chain links TRBV5-6 with TRBJ1-1; possible D gene TRBD1, 5 bases. The V end was cut by 0 bases, the J end by 1 base, with 10 bases between. This CDR3 is built from 15 residues. Per the germline V gene, CDR1 is SGHDT and CDR2 is YYEEEE. CDR3 residues: CASSLAGRTNTEAFF. The CDR3 region has the DNA TGTGCCAGCAGCTTGGCGGGACGGACGAACACTGAAGCTTTCTTT.

The count of this clone is one. The V call is TRBV4-1, the J call TRBJ1-1; possible D gene TRBD1, 5 bases. Germline loops: CDR1 MGHRA, CDR2 YSYEKL. V gave up 1 base and J gave up 11 bases, with 20 bases separating them. CDR3 size: 15 residues. The CDR3 DNA follows: TGCGCCAGCAGCCAAGGAAGTGGGACGGCGATATGGGCTTTCTTT. Encoded protein: CASSQGSGTAIWAFF.

The V call is TRBV11-1, the J call TRBJ2-7, with 8 nucleotides matching TRBD1. Trimming removed 5 bases from V and 1 base from J; junction bases left unmatched: 4. Per the germline V gene, CDR1 is SGHAT and CDR2 is FQDESV (reference sequence). CDR3 size: 14 residues. The CDR3 loop reads CASSADRVSYEQYF. DNA of the CDR3: TGTGCCAGCAGCGCGGACAGGGTGTCCTACGAGCAGTACTTC.

V usage is TRBV30 and J usage is TRBJ2-7, with no clear D. The CDR3 has 13 amino acids. V lost 4 bases, J lost 5 bases, and 15 bases lay in between. Germline lookup yields CDR1 GTSNPN and CDR2 SVGIG (reference sequence). The CDR3 DNA follows: TGTGCCTGGACTCACCTCGCACGTGACGAGCAGTACTTC. Protein product: CAWTHLARDEQYF.

This chain joins TRBV11-3 and TRBJ2-1; a possible D gene is TRBD1 (8 bases). V lost 2 bases and J 2 bases, leaving 22 bases between the germline ends. This CDR3 is built from 19 residues. Germline V gene lookup returns CDR1 SGHNT and CDR2 YENEEA. CDR3 in DNA: TGTGCCAGCAGCTTAAAGGGGGGGCCGGTGGGACAGGCCTACAATGAGCAGTTCTTC. Translated, it gives CASSLKGGPVGQAYNEQFF.

This clone was picked up one time. CDR3 in amino acids: CASSPLWGAQETQYF. The CDR3, as DNA: TGTGCCAGCAGCCCCTTATGGGGGGCCCAAGAGACCCAGTACTTC. The chain carries TRBV14 and TRBJ2-5; D may correspond to TRBD1 or TRBD2 (6 bases each). CDR1 SGHDN and CDR2 FVKESK come from the germline V gene. The CDR3 has 15 amino acids. With 4 bases removed from V and 1 base from J, the gap between germline ends came to 13 bases.

As DNA, the CDR3 is TGTGCCATCAGTGAGTCGATTTTGGCAGATACGCAGTATTTT. Residues: CAISESILADTQYF. V gene TRBV10-3 combines with J gene TRBJ2-3; D is unresolved. V lost 0 bases and J lost 4, with 8 bases in between. The CDR3 is 14 amino acids. Germline CDR1 ENHRY, CDR2 SYGVKD.

The J gene is TRBJ2-5, the V gene TRBV7-2; D is ambiguous. CDR1 is SGHTA, CDR2 FQGNSA, per germline. CDR3 length equals 15 residues. Trimming left V 5 bases short and J 5 bases short, with 18 bases between. The CDR3 DNA is TGTGCCAGCAGCCCGGGCGAGGATATCCTGGAGACCCAGTACTTC. This codes for CASSPGEDILETQYF.

J is TRBJ1-6 and V is TRBV11-2; 9 bases line up with TRBD1. The CDR3 loop spans 16 amino acids. Germline CDR1 is SGHAT and CDR2 is FQNNGV. After removal of 2 bases from V and 8 bases from J, the junction contained 7 bases not matched to a gene. The CDR3 DNA follows: TGTGCCAGCAGCTTAAACTCTGACAGGGGGTATTCACCCCTCCACTTT. Its translation: CASSLNSDRGYSPLHF.

The V and J genes are TRBV4-1 and TRBJ2-3; D ambiguous. The CDR3 sequence is 15 residues long. Per germline, CDR1 MGHRA and CDR2 YSYEKL. Trimming removed 0 bases at V and 0 bases at J, with 7 bases between. In nucleotides, the CDR3 is TGCGCCAGCAGCCAAGATTACCCCAGCACAGATACGCAGTATTTT. Translated: CASSQDYPSTDTQYF.

The chain couples TRBV27 to TRBJ1-5; TRBD1 matches at 10 bases. The J segment lost 5 bases and the V segment lost 4 bases, leaving 2 bases of the junction unmatched. Germline V CDR1 and CDR2: MNHEY, SMNVEV (reference sequence). This CDR3 has 14 amino acids. The CDR3 loop is CASSSDRGYQPQHF. CDR3 DNA sequence: TGTGCCAGCAGTTCGGACAGGGGGTATCAGCCCCAGCATTTT.

The chain links TRBV5-6 to TRBJ2-2, with D possibly TRBD2 on 5 matching bases. The CDR3 spans 15 residues. In germline, CDR1 is SGHDT, CDR2 YYEEEE. Trimming left V 7 bases short and J 1 base short, with 14 bases between. CDR3 DNA: TGTGCCAGCCGAAAGGACTGGGGGAACACCGGGGAGCTGTTTTTT. It codes for CASRKDWGNTGELFF.

To note about this clone: At the DNA level, this CDR3 is encoded by other sequences in the same sample as well. This chain connects TRBV5-1 to TRBJ2-2, with 7 bases identical to TRBD1. Germline V gene data show CDR1 as SGHRS and CDR2 as YFSETQ. Trimming removed 2 bases from V and 2 bases from J; junction bases left unmatched: 3. The CDR3 totals 15 residues. The CDR3 sequence is CASSFTGVNTGELFF. DNA of the CDR3: TGCGCCAGCAGCTTTACAGGGGTTAACACCGGGGAGCTGTTTTTT.

CDR3 loop: CASSLNGRPGYGYTF. The CDR3, as DNA: TGTGCCAGCAGCTTAAACGGCAGGCCTGGCTATGGCTACACCTTC. The rearrangement joins TRBV7-3 to TRBJ1-2; D remains ambiguous. Between the trimmed V and J ends, which lost 1 base and 4 bases, there was a span of 13 bases. Per the germline V gene, CDR1 is SGHTA and CDR2 is FQGTGA. The length of the CDR3 is 15 residues. Together with reference TRBV7-3 and TRBJ1-2, the CDR3 gives the full variable domain: GAGVSQTPSNKVTEKGKYVELRCDPISGHTALYWYRQSLGQGPEFLIYFQGTGAADDSGLPNDRFFAVRPEGSVSTLKIQRTERGDSAVYLCASSLNGRPGYGYTFGSGTRLTVV.

The V call is TRBV5-1, the J call TRBJ2-2; 9 bases are shared with TRBD2. Germline assignment: CDR1 SGHRS and CDR2 YFSETQ. The CDR3 runs to 17 residues. The V gene end was trimmed by 8 bases and the J gene end by 2 bases; junction bases not matched to a gene: 13. The CDR3 region has the DNA TGCGCCAGTTCCCCCGGGGCTAGCGGGACCAACACCGGGGAGCTGTTTTTT. Residues: CASSPGASGTNTGELFF.

The gene calls are TRBV7-2 and TRBJ1-1, with no clear D. Trimming stripped 4 bases from V and 5 bases from J, with 17 bases between. This CDR3 is 15 amino acids long. Looked up from germline, CDR1 is SGHTA and CDR2 is FQGNSA. CDR3 sequence reads: CASSSTAGSETEAFF. Written as DNA, the CDR3 is TGTGCCAGCAGCTCCACCGCGGGTTCGGAGACTGAAGCTTTCTTT.

This clone was found once. The chain recombines TRBV11-2 with TRBJ1-1; TRBD1 is a possible D gene (5 bases). This CDR3 spans 13 amino acids. Germline assignment: CDR1 SGHAT and CDR2 FQNNGV. V dropped 1 base and J dropped 5 bases, with 8 bases sitting between them. The CDR3 reads CASSLARGTEAFF. The CDR3 DNA sequence: TGTGCCAGCAGCTTAGCTCGGGGGACTGAAGCTTTCTTT.